A selection of T cell receptor beta chains follows, all from one sample in a study of cytomegalovirus exposure and HLA in healthy donors. The protocol was immunoSEQ multiplex PCR, while the TCRdb copy is restricted to in-frame clones and leaves out a portion. In the table there are some 130,000 clones, 74% of which are singletons. Sequencing was done on a sample of PBMCs. The receptors shown here come from a male donor in good health and CMV-seronegative. Each CDR3 is given with its conserved first and last residue. Fields, in order: V gene, D gene, clone size, J gene, CDR3 protein, CDR3 DNA. The D gene is left open where the match is weak. Size is stated for part of the rows, as once, few or many counts, or as a class when the clone is expanded.

v_gene: TRBV28
d_gene: TRBD1
abundance: .
j_gene: TRBJ1-4
CDR3aa: CASSFYTGATNEKLFF
CDR3nt: TGTGCCAGCAGTTTCTATACAGGGGCAACTAATGAAAAACTGTTTTTT

v_gene: TRBV11-3
d_gene: TRBD1
abundance: few
j_gene: TRBJ2-3
CDR3aa: CASSSTGDDTQYF
CDR3nt: TGTGCCAGCAGCTCGACAGGGGACGATACGCAGTATTTT

v_gene: TRBV6-5
d_gene: TRBD1
abundance: .
j_gene: TRBJ2-5
CDR3aa: CASSNGQVQETQYF
CDR3nt: TGTGCCAGCAGTAACGGACAGGTCCAAGAGACCCAGTACTTC

v_gene: TRBV7-8
d_gene: .
abundance: .
j_gene: TRBJ1-2
CDR3aa: CASSSDRGGYTF
CDR3nt: TGTGCCAGCAGCTCGGACAGAGGGGGCTACACCTTC

v_gene: TRBV5-1
d_gene: .
abundance: .
j_gene: TRBJ2-1
CDR3aa: CASSLVDSEREQFF
CDR3nt: TGCGCCAGCAGCTTGGTCGACTCAGAAAGGGAGCAGTTCTTC

v_gene: TRBV5-6
d_gene: TRBD1
abundance: .
j_gene: TRBJ1-1
CDR3aa: CASSLEKTGASNTEAFF
CDR3nt: TGTGCCAGCAGCTTGGAAAAGACAGGGGCTTCGAACACTGAAGCTTTCTTT

v_gene: TRBV15
d_gene: .
abundance: .
j_gene: TRBJ2-5
CDR3aa: CATSRGTVGRETQYF
CDR3nt: TGTGCCACCAGCAGGGGGACTGTGGGGCGGGAGACCCAGTACTTC

v_gene: TRBV10-3
d_gene: .
abundance: .
j_gene: TRBJ2-5
CDR3aa: CATRTVLEETQYF
CDR3nt: TGTGCCACCAGGACAGTTTTGGAAGAGACCCAGTACTTC

v_gene: TRBV5-1
d_gene: TRBD1
abundance: .
j_gene: TRBJ2-7
CDR3aa: CASSLGTAVYEQYF
CDR3nt: TGCGCCAGCAGCTTAGGGACAGCAGTTTACGAGCAGTACTTC

v_gene: TRBV10-3
d_gene: .
abundance: once
j_gene: TRBJ1-1
CDR3aa: CAISGKEGEADTEAFF
CDR3nt: TGTGCCATCAGTGGCAAGGAGGGTGAGGCGGACACTGAAGCTTTCTTT

v_gene: TRBV29-1
d_gene: TRBD1
abundance: .
j_gene: TRBJ2-3
CDR3aa: CSVSTQGARDTQYF
CDR3nt: TGCAGCGTGTCAACACAGGGGGCGCGGGATACGCAGTATTTT

v_gene: TRBV2
d_gene: .
abundance: .
j_gene: TRBJ2-7
CDR3aa: CASSSLPEDEQYF
CDR3nt: TGTGCCAGCAGCTCCCTTCCGGAGGACGAGCAGTACTTC

v_gene: TRBV19
d_gene: .
abundance: .
j_gene: TRBJ2-1
CDR3aa: CASSMRDRNNEQFF
CDR3nt: TGTGCCAGTAGTATGAGAGACAGAAACAATGAGCAGTTCTTC

v_gene: TRBV7-8
d_gene: TRBD2
abundance: .
j_gene: TRBJ2-5
CDR3aa: CASSSHTRGGRKTQYF
CDR3nt: TGTGCCAGCAGCTCCCACACCCGGGGAGGGCGGAAGACCCAGTACTTC

v_gene: TRBV7-9
d_gene: .
abundance: .
j_gene: TRBJ2-2
CDR3aa: CSSSLGSSTGELFF
CDR3nt: TGTTCCAGCAGCTTAGGGAGCAGCACCGGGGAGCTGTTTTTT

v_gene: TRBV9
d_gene: .
abundance: few
j_gene: TRBJ2-7
CDR3aa: CASSVDISYEQYF
CDR3nt: TGTGCCAGCAGCGTAGATATCTCCTACGAGCAGTACTTC

v_gene: TRBV5-1
d_gene: .
abundance: .
j_gene: TRBJ1-2
CDR3aa: CASSLGPNSYGYTF
CDR3nt: TGCGCCAGCAGCTTGGGTCCAAACTCCTATGGCTACACCTTC

v_gene: TRBV7-9
d_gene: .
abundance: .
j_gene: TRBJ2-3
CDR3aa: CASSLLNIGFDTQYF
CDR3nt: TGTGCCAGCAGCCTCCTAAATATTGGTTTTGATACGCAGTATTTT

v_gene: TRBV29-1
d_gene: TRBD1
abundance: .
j_gene: TRBJ1-1
CDR3aa: CSVAIPGQRTEAFF
CDR3nt: TGCAGCGTAGCCATCCCGGGACAGAGAACTGAAGCTTTCTTT

v_gene: TRBV18
d_gene: .
abundance: .
j_gene: TRBJ2-1
CDR3aa: CASSPQGRSYNEQFF
CDR3nt: TGTGCCAGCTCACCGCAGGGTCGCTCCTACAATGAGCAGTTCTTC

v_gene: TRBV5-1
d_gene: .
abundance: .
j_gene: TRBJ2-6
CDR3aa: CASSSSGGPGSGANVLTF
CDR3nt: TGCGCCAGCAGCTCCTCGGGGGGCCCTGGTTCTGGGGCCAACGTCCTGACTTTC

v_gene: TRBV30
d_gene: TRBD2
abundance: .
j_gene: TRBJ2-3
CDR3aa: CAWIAGALNTDTQYF
CDR3nt: TGTGCCTGGATAGCGGGGGCCTTGAACACAGATACGCAGTATTTT

v_gene: TRBV7-9
d_gene: .
abundance: .
j_gene: TRBJ2-6
CDR3aa: CASSLYRAGANVLTF
CDR3nt: TGTGCCAGCAGCTTATACCGGGCTGGGGCCAACGTCCTGACTTTC

v_gene: TRBV6-1
d_gene: .
abundance: .
j_gene: TRBJ1-1
CDR3aa: CASSRVWNTEAFF
CDR3nt: TGTGCCAGCAGCAGGGTTTGGAACACTGAAGCTTTCTTT

v_gene: TRBV10-3
d_gene: TRBD2
abundance: few
j_gene: TRBJ2-1
CDR3aa: CAISDPTSSGRAHEQFF
CDR3nt: TGTGCCATCAGTGACCCGACCTCTAGCGGGAGGGCCCACGAGCAGTTCTTC

v_gene: TRBV27
d_gene: TRBD1
abundance: few
j_gene: TRBJ2-2
CDR3aa: CASSKGQGGWELFF
CDR3nt: TGTGCCAGCAGTAAGGGACAGGGAGGCTGGGAGCTGTTTTTT

v_gene: TRBV7-8
d_gene: TRBD2
abundance: .
j_gene: TRBJ2-5
CDR3aa: CASSPLAGGVETQYF
CDR3nt: TGTGCCAGCAGCCCTTTAGCGGGGGGGGTGGAGACCCAGTACTTC

v_gene: TRBV2
d_gene: TRBD2
abundance: .
j_gene: TRBJ2-4
CDR3aa: CASSQTSGQNIQYF
CDR3nt: TGTGCCAGCAGTCAGACTAGCGGGCAAAACATTCAGTACTTC

v_gene: TRBV27
d_gene: .
abundance: once
j_gene: TRBJ2-7
CDR3aa: CASSLGRRSRQYF
CDR3nt: TGTGCCAGCAGTTTAGGGAGGAGATCGCGGCAGTACTTC

v_gene: TRBV5-6
d_gene: TRBD2
abundance: few
j_gene: TRBJ2-5
CDR3aa: CASSPYGTSGGYGETQYF
CDR3nt: TGTGCCAGCAGCCCTTACGGGACTAGCGGGGGCTATGGGGAGACCCAGTACTTC

v_gene: TRBV7-9
d_gene: .
abundance: once
j_gene: TRBJ2-3
CDR3aa: CASYFLGGSTDTQYF
CDR3nt: TGTGCCAGCTACTTCCTTGGGGGGAGCACAGATACGCAGTATTTT

v_gene: TRBV6-5
d_gene: TRBD2
abundance: .
j_gene: TRBJ2-7
CDR3aa: CASSYREGDHEQYF
CDR3nt: TGTGCCAGCAGTTACCGGGAGGGCGACCACGAGCAGTACTTC

v_gene: TRBV7-2
d_gene: .
abundance: .
j_gene: TRBJ2-2
CDR3aa: CASTSTSLGTGELFF
CDR3nt: TGTGCCAGCACCTCGACTAGTTTGGGCACCGGGGAGCTGTTTTTT

v_gene: TRBV7-6
d_gene: .
abundance: .
j_gene: TRBJ2-2
CDR3aa: CASSLGSALFTGELFF
CDR3nt: TGTGCCAGCAGCTTAGGTAGTGCACTATTCACCGGGGAGCTGTTTTTT

v_gene: TRBV4-3
d_gene: .
abundance: .
j_gene: TRBJ2-3
CDR3aa: CASSLDRREDTQYF
CDR3nt: TGCGCCAGCAGCCTGGACAGGCGGGAAGATACGCAGTATTTT

v_gene: TRBV5-6
d_gene: .
abundance: .
j_gene: TRBJ2-1
CDR3aa: CASSLGGGNYNEQFF
CDR3nt: TGTGCCAGCAGCTTGGGAGGCGGAAACTACAATGAGCAGTTCTTC

v_gene: TRBV11-2
d_gene: .
abundance: .
j_gene: TRBJ1-2
CDR3aa: CASSQLSAGYTF
CDR3nt: TGTGCCAGCAGCCAACTCAGCGCTGGCTACACCTTC

v_gene: TRBV7-7
d_gene: .
abundance: .
j_gene: TRBJ2-2
CDR3aa: CASSPSPGHVAGELFF
CDR3nt: TGTGCTAGCAGCCCCTCACCTGGCCACGTCGCCGGGGAGCTGTTTTTT

v_gene: TRBV7-9
d_gene: TRBD1
abundance: .
j_gene: TRBJ1-1
CDR3aa: CASSFGQGRDTEAFF
CDR3nt: TGTGCCAGCAGCTTCGGACAGGGCCGGGACACTGAAGCTTTCTTT

v_gene: TRBV4-1
d_gene: .
abundance: .
j_gene: TRBJ1-4
CDR3aa: CASSQRTEGATNEKLFF
CDR3nt: TGCGCCAGCAGCCAAAGAACCGAGGGGGCAACTAATGAAAAACTGTTTTTT

v_gene: TRBV28
d_gene: TRBD1
abundance: .
j_gene: TRBJ1-4
CDR3aa: CASSPPGTATEKLFF
CDR3nt: TGTGCCAGCAGTCCCCCCGGGACAGCTACTGAAAAACTGTTTTTT

v_gene: TRBV9
d_gene: TRBD1
abundance: once
j_gene: TRBJ2-2
CDR3aa: CASSPRTGLTGELFF
CDR3nt: TGTGCCAGCAGCCCGAGGACAGGGCTCACCGGGGAGCTGTTTTTT

v_gene: TRBV30
d_gene: .
abundance: few
j_gene: TRBJ1-2
CDR3aa: CAWSAQGSGGYTF
CDR3nt: TGTGCCTGGAGTGCCCAGGGTTCTGGGGGCTACACCTTC

v_gene: TRBV15
d_gene: .
abundance: few
j_gene: TRBJ1-1
CDR3aa: CATSSPSGSEAFF
CDR3nt: TGTGCCACCAGCTCCCCATCAGGCTCTGAAGCTTTCTTT

v_gene: TRBV7-8
d_gene: TRBD2
abundance: .
j_gene: TRBJ2-7
CDR3aa: CASRRGAVGGGSYEQYF
CDR3nt: TGTGCCAGCCGGAGGGGAGCGGTCGGGGGGGGGTCCTACGAGCAGTACTTC

v_gene: TRBV18
d_gene: .
abundance: once
j_gene: TRBJ2-1
CDR3aa: CASSPQGNEQFF
CDR3nt: TGTGCCAGCTCACCCCAGGGAAATGAGCAGTTCTTC

v_gene: TRBV28
d_gene: TRBD2
abundance: .
j_gene: TRBJ2-7
CDR3aa: CASTGGHYEQYF
CDR3nt: TGTGCCAGCACGGGGGGTCACTACGAGCAGTACTTC

v_gene: TRBV7-2
d_gene: TRBD2
abundance: .
j_gene: TRBJ2-1
CDR3aa: CASSLVAGGMDEQFF
CDR3nt: TGTGCCAGCAGCTTAGTAGCGGGGGGTATGGATGAGCAGTTCTTC

v_gene: TRBV2
d_gene: .
abundance: .
j_gene: TRBJ2-1
CDR3aa: CASSGSNEQFF
CDR3nt: TGTGCCAGCTCTGGCAGCAATGAGCAGTTCTTC

v_gene: TRBV5-1
d_gene: TRBD2
abundance: .
j_gene: TRBJ2-1
CDR3aa: CASSRGLAGGNEQFF
CDR3nt: TGCGCCAGCAGCCGCGGACTAGCGGGAGGGAATGAGCAGTTCTTC

v_gene: TRBV5-1
d_gene: .
abundance: .
j_gene: TRBJ2-6
CDR3aa: CASSGIGQISGANVLTF
CDR3nt: TGCGCCAGCAGCGGGATAGGACAGATCTCTGGGGCCAACGTCCTGACTTTC

v_gene: TRBV5-1
d_gene: TRBD2
abundance: .
j_gene: TRBJ2-7
CDR3aa: CASSLAGYMGYEQYF
CDR3nt: TGCGCCAGCAGCTTAGCGGGGTATATGGGCTACGAGCAGTACTTC